One and the same sample provided the 9 T cell receptor beta chains below, sequenced in a study of identical twins. TCRdb re-called the 5' RACE reads through MiXCR, storing one row per CDR3 protein. This table holds approximately 1.8 million distinct CDR3 sequences, roughly a third found once. The specimen sequenced was cord blood. The receptors originated from a newborn girl in good health.

This clonotype was counted only a few times. This chain links TRBV7-2 with TRBJ1-2, with no clear D. The V gene's germline CDR1 is SGHTA and CDR2 FQGNSA. V lost 1 base and J 2 bases, leaving 8 bases between the germline ends. This CDR3 is built from 14 residues. CDR3 in amino acids: CASSLGTPNYGYTF. For the CDR3, the DNA is TGTGCCAGCAGCTTAGGCACCCCCAACTATGGCTACACCTTC.

V usage is TRBV25-1 and J usage is TRBJ2-1; TRBD2 aligns across 8 bases. This CDR3 is built from 15 residues. With V trimmed by 3 bases and J by 6 bases, 7 bases remained unmatched. Germline V lookup: CDR1 MGHDK, CDR2 SYGVNS. CDR3 coding DNA: TGTGCCAGCAGTGAGGGTAGCGGGACTTCCAATGAGCAGTTCTTC. Encoded protein: CASSEGSGTSNEQFF.

The rearrangement links TRBV20-1 to TRBJ1-2; 7 nucleotides agree with TRBD1. The germline CDR1 and CDR2 sequences are DFQATT and SNEGSKA (reference sequence). This CDR3 has 12 residues. V lost 3 bases to trimming and J lost 3 bases; unmatched junction nucleotides: 1. The CDR3 loop is CSARGQHYGYTF. DNA of the CDR3: TGCAGTGCTAGGGGACAGCACTATGGCTACACCTTC.

This chain connects TRBV5-1 to TRBJ2-3, with TRBD2 matching over 9 bases. The CDR3 length is 13 residues. Germline V gene data show CDR1 as SGHRS and CDR2 as YFSETQ. Unmatched junction bases numbered 6, after V lost 5 bases and J lost 8 bases. The CDR3 sequence: CASSASGEGTQYF. The CDR3 nucleotides are TGCGCCAGCAGTGCTAGCGGGGAGGGTACGCAGTATTTT.

The chain joins TRBV7-8 to TRBJ2-1; D remains ambiguous. V shed 5 bases and J shed 3 bases, with 20 bases lying between them. The length of the CDR3 is 17 residues. CDR1 is SGHVS, CDR2 FQNEAQ, per germline. DNA for the CDR3: TGTGCCAGCAGCATGGATGAGTGGGCGCGACACTACAATGAGCAGTTCTTC. The encoded protein is CASSMDEWARHYNEQFF.

J is TRBJ1-2 and V is TRBV3-1, with D possibly matching TRBD1 (6 bases). The V end was cut by 4 bases, the J end by 3 bases, with 15 bases between. This CDR3 is 15 amino acids long. Looked up from germline, CDR1 is LGHDT and CDR2 is YNNKEL (reference sequence). The CDR3 coding sequence is TGTGCCAGCAGCCCGGGTCTGACAGGTTACTATGGCTACACCTTC. Amino acids: CASSPGLTGYYGYTF.

This clonotype was seen a few times. This sequence joins TRBV28 and TRBJ2-7, with D perhaps matching TRBD2 (6 bases). CDR1 is MDHEN and CDR2 is SYDVKM in the germline V gene. Trimming took 3 bases from V and 3 from J, leaving 21 bases between them. CDR3 length: 17 amino acids. The DNA of the CDR3 is TGTGCCAGCAGTTTGGGGGGACCTAACCGCGCCGGCTACGAGCAGTACTTC. Its translation is CASSLGGPNRAGYEQYF.

The gene calls are TRBV10-3 and TRBJ2-2; 7 bases agree with TRBD1. The CDR3 runs 14 residues. Germline assignment: CDR1 ENHRY and CDR2 SYGVKD. The junction had 10 bases not matched to a gene; V was cut back by 10 bases and J by 5 bases. DNA of the CDR3: TGTGCCACCAGACGACAGGGCTTGACCGGGGAGCTGTTTTTT. This codes for CATRRQGLTGELFF.

The rearrangement joins TRBV20-1 to TRBJ2-6; 7 nucleotides align to TRBD2. CDR1 and CDR2 (germline): DFQATT, SNEGSKA (reference sequence). Germline trimming cut 4 bases from V and 1 base from J; bases unmatched to any gene: 4. This CDR3 spans 15 amino acids. Here the CDR3 DNA reads TGCAGTGCTACGTGGGGGGGGTCTGGGGCCAACGTCCTGACTTTC. It is translated as CSATWGGSGANVLTF.